This T cell receptor beta chain was recovered during a study of blood T cell repertoires in COVID-19. About the research overall: Samples representing acute and convalescent COVID-19 were sourced from the United States, Italy and Spain.

Participants' reported clinical history set cohort assignment. Exposed enrollees encountered a COVID-19 case at some point within 2 weeks before study entry. This table comes from immunoSEQ multiplex PCR, and its TCRdb copy is limited to in-frame clones, with some not included. The sample shows 150,000 to 200,000 clones, roughly 83% of them seen only once. This receptor was identified in a man between 65 and 85 years old who had been exposed to COVID-19. Sequences were obtained from PBMCs or T cells enriched from blood (not recorded which).

The CDR3 DNA reads as TGTGCCAGCAGCGTGGGGCTACCGAACACCGGGGAGCTGTTTTTT. It yields the protein CASSVGLPNTGELFF. The gene calls are TRBV9 and TRBJ2-2; tentatively, D is TRBD1 (5 bases). Trimming took off 2 bases at V and 0 bases at J, with 8 bases between the two ends. The CDR3 length is 15 residues. Germline-derived CDR1 and CDR2 are SGDLS and YYNGEE.